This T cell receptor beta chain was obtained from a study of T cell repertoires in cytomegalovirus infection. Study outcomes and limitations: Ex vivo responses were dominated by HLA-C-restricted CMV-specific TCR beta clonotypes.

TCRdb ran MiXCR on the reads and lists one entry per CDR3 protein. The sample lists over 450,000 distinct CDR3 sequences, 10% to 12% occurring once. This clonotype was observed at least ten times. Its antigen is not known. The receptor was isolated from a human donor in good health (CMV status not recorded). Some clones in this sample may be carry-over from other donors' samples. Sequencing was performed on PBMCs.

The CDR3 loop is CASGKPGQGGGYTF. CDR3 nucleotides: TGTGCTAGTGGAAAGCCGGGACAGGGAGGTGGCTACACCTTC. The rearrangement links TRBV12-5 to TRBJ1-2; 9 bases are a match to TRBD1. Germline V gene lookup returns CDR1 LGHNT and CDR2 FRNRAP. Germline trimming cut 6 bases from V and 7 bases from J; bases unmatched to any gene: 9. The CDR3 spans 14 residues.